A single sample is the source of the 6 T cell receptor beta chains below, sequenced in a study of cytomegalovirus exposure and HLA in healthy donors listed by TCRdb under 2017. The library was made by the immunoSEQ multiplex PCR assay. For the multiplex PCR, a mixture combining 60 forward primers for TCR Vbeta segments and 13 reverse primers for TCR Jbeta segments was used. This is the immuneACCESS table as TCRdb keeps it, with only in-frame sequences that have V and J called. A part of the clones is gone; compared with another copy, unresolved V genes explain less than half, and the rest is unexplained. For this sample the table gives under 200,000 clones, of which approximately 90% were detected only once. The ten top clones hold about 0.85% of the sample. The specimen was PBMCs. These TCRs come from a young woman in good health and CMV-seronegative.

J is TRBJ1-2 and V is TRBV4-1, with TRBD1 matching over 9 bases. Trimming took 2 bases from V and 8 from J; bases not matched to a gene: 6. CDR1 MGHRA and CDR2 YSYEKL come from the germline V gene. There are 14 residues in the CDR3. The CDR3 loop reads CASSQPGTGKGYTF. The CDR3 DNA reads TGCGCCAGCAGCCAACCGGGGACAGGGAAAGGCTACACCTTC.

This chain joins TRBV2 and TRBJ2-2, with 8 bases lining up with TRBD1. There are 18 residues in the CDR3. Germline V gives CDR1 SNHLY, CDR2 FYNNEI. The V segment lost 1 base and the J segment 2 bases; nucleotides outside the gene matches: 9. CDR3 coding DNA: TGTGCCAGCAGTGAAGGGACAGGGCCCCTTCCAAACACCGGGGAGCTGTTTTTT. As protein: CASSEGTGPLPNTGELFF.

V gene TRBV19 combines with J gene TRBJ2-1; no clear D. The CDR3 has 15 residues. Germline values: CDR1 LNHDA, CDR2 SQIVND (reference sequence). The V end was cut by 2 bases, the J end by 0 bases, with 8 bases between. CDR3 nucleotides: TGTGCCAGTAGTATAAGGTGGAGCTCCTACAATGAGCAGTTCTTC. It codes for CASSIRWSSYNEQFF. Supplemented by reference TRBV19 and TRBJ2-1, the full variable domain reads DGGITQSPKYLFRKEGQNVTLSCEQNLNHDAMYWYRQDPGQGLRLIYYSQIVNDFQKGDIAEGYSVSREKKESFPLTVTSAQKNPTAFYLCASSIRWSSYNEQFFGPGTRLTVL.

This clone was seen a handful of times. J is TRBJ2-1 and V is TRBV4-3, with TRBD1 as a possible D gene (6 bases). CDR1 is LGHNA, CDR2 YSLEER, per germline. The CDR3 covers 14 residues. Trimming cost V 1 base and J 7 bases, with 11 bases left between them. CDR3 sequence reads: CASSQGGPKNEQFF. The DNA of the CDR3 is TGCGCCAGCAGCCAAGGGGGGCCCAAGAATGAGCAGTTCTTC.

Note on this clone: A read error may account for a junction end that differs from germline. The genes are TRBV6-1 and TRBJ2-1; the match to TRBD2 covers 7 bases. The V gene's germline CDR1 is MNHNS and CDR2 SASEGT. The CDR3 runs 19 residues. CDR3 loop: CVSSEDVRLAHSFYNEQFF. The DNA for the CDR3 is TGTGTCAGCAGTGAAGATGTGAGACTAGCCCATTCCTTCTACAATGAGCAGTTCTTC.

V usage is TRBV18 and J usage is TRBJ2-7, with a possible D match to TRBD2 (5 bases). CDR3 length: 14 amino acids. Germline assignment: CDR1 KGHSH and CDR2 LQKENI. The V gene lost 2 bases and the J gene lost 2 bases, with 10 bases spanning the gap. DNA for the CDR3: TGTGCCAGCTCACCAGCGGGCAGCCCCTACGAGCAGTACTTC. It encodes CASSPAGSPYEQYF.